Listed here is a single TCR beta chain. Its target is unknown. This entry is derived from a study of blood T cells in healthy people across ages. Per sample, extraction of total RNA gave at least 5.5 micrograms in every case. Study-wide results and caveats: TCR beta diversity per million T cells fell roughly linearly with age.

This CDR3 spans 15 amino acids. The V gene's germline CDR1 is LGHNA and CDR2 YNFKEQ. V lost 0 bases and J lost 7, with 13 bases in between. The second PCR ran roughly 6 to 11 cycles with a sample-barcoded 5' primer and J-beta primers. TCRdb re-called the 5' RACE reads with MiXCR, one entry per CDR3 protein. The table records approximately 790,000 distinct CDR3 sequences, 62% of them present only once. The chain uses TRBV4-2 and TRBJ1-5; the D is unclear. The TCR sequence derives from a man younger than 40 in good health. The sequenced material came from blood. As DNA, the CDR3 is TGTGCCAGCAGCCAAGAAGTAAGACCGGGGCAGCCCCAGCATTTT. Its protein is CASSQEVRPGQPQHF.